This T cell receptor beta chain was recovered during a study of blood T cell repertoires in COVID-19. As for the study in general: From T cells, B-cell-depleted T cells, or PBMCs came the material, which was cDNA or gDNA.

Germline assignment: CDR1 LGHNA and CDR2 YNFKEQ. The junction had 0 bases not matched to a gene; V was cut back by 0 bases and J by 1 base. The CDR3 contains 16 residues. Participants were aged about 18 to 90 years, lived in around 22 US areas, and enrolled virtually. Cohorts were determined from participant-reported clinical history. The study counted Cohort 3 donors as recovered given two negative PCRs, clearance, or symptom resolution. This clone appeared once. The data were produced by immunoSEQ multiplex PCR, yet TCRdb's version contains in-frame clones alone and is incomplete. This table has 280,000 or so clones, roughly 87% appearing once.

The V and J genes are TRBV4-2 and TRBJ2-2; 9 bases match TRBD2. This TCR was sampled from a woman aged 40 to 49 who had recovered from COVID-19. Sequenced sample: PBMCs or T cells enriched from blood (not recorded which). The CDR3 DNA reads as TGTGCCAGCAGCCAAGAACTAGCGGGGAACACCGGGGAGCTGTTTTTT. As protein: CASSQELAGNTGELFF.